The clone carrying this T cell receptor (beta chain) occurred many times. Its antigen is not identified. These data originate in a study of molecular identifiers for immune sequencing clone quantification. Study-level findings and limits: Same-barcode identical TCR molecules could make highly expanded clones look smaller than they are.

V was clipped by 3 bases and J by 9 bases, with 15 bases between them. The V gene's germline CDR1 is SNHLY and CDR2 FYNNEI. CDR3 length: 15 amino acids. Sorting recovered naive CD8 T cells on a CD8+CD4-CCR7+CD45RA+ profile. TCRdb itself ran the PCR reads through MiXCR, one entry per CDR3 protein. The sample lists some 590,000 distinct CDR3 sequences, over 25% occurring once. The chain joins TRBV2 to TRBJ1-6; D is possibly TRBD1 (5 bases). The sample comprised naive CD8+ T cells from blood, with Jurkat cell RNA spiked in. Subset indicated: FACS-sorted CD8+CD4-CCR7+CD45RA+ naive T cells. The receptor was isolated from a human donor in good health. Some libraries in this study had Jurkat cell RNA spiked in. CDR3 coding DNA: TGTGCCAGCAGTGACCTAGGGGTCATATCTTCACCCCTCCACTTT. Translation: CASSDLGVISSPLHF.